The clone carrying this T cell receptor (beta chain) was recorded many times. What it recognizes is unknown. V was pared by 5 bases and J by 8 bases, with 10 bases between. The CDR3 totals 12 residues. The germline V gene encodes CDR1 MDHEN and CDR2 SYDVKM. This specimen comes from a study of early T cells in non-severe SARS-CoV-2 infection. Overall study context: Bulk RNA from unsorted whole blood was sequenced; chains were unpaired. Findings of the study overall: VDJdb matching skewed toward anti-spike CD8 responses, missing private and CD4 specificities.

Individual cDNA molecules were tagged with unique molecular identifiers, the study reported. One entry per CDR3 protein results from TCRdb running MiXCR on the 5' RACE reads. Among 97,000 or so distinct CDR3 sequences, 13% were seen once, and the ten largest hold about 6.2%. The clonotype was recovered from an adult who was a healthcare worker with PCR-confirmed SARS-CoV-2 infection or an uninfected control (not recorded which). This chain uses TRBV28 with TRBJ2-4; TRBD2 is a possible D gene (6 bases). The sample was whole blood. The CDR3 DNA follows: TGTGCCAGCAGTGGTAGCGGAGACATTCAGTACTTC. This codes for CASSGSGDIQYF.